These T cell receptor beta chains were read from a single sample in a study of spatial heterogeneity in lung cancer. TCRdb re-called the 5' RACE reads with MiXCR, one entry per CDR3 protein. Counted here are about 280 distinct CDR3 sequences, roughly 42% occurring once; the ten biggest clones make up over 45%. The source was lung tumor tissue, collected at surgery. The receptors here all came from a male donor with early-stage non-small cell lung cancer. The CDR3 runs from the conserved cysteine through the conserved F or W. A D gene is named only where the DNA matches it firmly.

v_call	d_call	j_call	cdr3_nt	cdr3_aa
TRBV7-9	-	TRBJ1-4	TGTGCCAGCAGCTTAGGGGCCGTAAGAGAAAAACTGTTTTTT	CASSLGAVREKLFF
TRBV6-5	TRBD1	TRBJ1-1	TGTGCCAGCAGTTACGAACAGGGGCGGCCGTTCGACACTGAAGCTTTCTTT	CASSYEQGRPFDTEAFF